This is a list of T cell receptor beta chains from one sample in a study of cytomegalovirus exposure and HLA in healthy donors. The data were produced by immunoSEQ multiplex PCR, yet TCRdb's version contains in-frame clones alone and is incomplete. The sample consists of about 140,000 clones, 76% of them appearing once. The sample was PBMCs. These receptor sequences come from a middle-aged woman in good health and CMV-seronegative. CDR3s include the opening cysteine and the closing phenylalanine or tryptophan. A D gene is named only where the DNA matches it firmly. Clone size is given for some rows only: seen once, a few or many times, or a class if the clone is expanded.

CDR3aa: CASSDGGTAFPEAFF; CDR3nt: TGTGCCAGCAGTGACGGAGGGACGGCTTTCCCTGAAGCTTTCTTT; v_gene: TRBV6-1; abundance: few; j_gene: TRBJ1-1; d_gene: -
CDR3aa: CASSTGYTEAFF; CDR3nt: TGTGCCAGCAGTACAGGGTACACTGAAGCTTTCTTT; v_gene: TRBV2; abundance: -; j_gene: TRBJ1-1; d_gene: -
CDR3aa: CASSRQGAVGNTIYF; CDR3nt: TGTGCCAGCAGCCGCCAGGGGGCGGTTGGAAACACCATATATTTT; v_gene: TRBV11-2; abundance: -; j_gene: TRBJ1-3; d_gene: TRBD1
CDR3aa: CASSYSVRLLEGYTF; CDR3nt: TGTGCCAGCAGTTACTCGGTCCGCTTGCTTGAGGGCTACACCTTC; v_gene: TRBV6-5; abundance: -; j_gene: TRBJ1-2; d_gene: -
CDR3aa: CASSLDRPRTEAFF; CDR3nt: TGCGCCAGCAGCTTGGACAGGCCGAGGACTGAAGCTTTCTTT; v_gene: TRBV5-1; abundance: -; j_gene: TRBJ1-1; d_gene: -
CDR3aa: CASSQVSDSTYGYTF; CDR3nt: TGTGCCAGCAGCCAAGTATCGGACAGTACCTATGGCTACACCTTC; v_gene: TRBV4-2; abundance: -; j_gene: TRBJ1-2; d_gene: -
CDR3aa: CASSPHRGNQPQHF; CDR3nt: TGTGCCAGCAGTCCACACAGAGGCAATCAGCCCCAGCATTTT; v_gene: TRBV6-5; abundance: few; j_gene: TRBJ1-5; d_gene: -
CDR3aa: CASSYSLAGGTGELFF; CDR3nt: TGTGCCAGCAGTTACAGTCTAGCGGGAGGCACCGGGGAGCTGTTTTTT; v_gene: TRBV6-5; abundance: few; j_gene: TRBJ2-2; d_gene: TRBD2
CDR3aa: CAWSALRGLTSGRANTGELFF; CDR3nt: TGTGCCTGGAGTGCCTTGAGGGGACTTACTAGCGGGAGGGCAAACACCGGGGAGCTGTTTTTT; v_gene: TRBV30; abundance: -; j_gene: TRBJ2-2; d_gene: TRBD2
CDR3aa: CASSRPQGGASGYTF; CDR3nt: TGTGCCAGCAGTAGGCCACAGGGGGGTGCCTCTGGCTACACCTTC; v_gene: TRBV6-5; abundance: once; j_gene: TRBJ1-2; d_gene: TRBD1
CDR3aa: CASSAGGSIYGYTF; CDR3nt: TGTGCCAGCAGTGCAGGGGGATCGATCTATGGCTACACCTTC; v_gene: TRBV6-1; abundance: -; j_gene: TRBJ1-2; d_gene: TRBD1
CDR3aa: CASSPAGDRGTGYTF; CDR3nt: TGCGCCAGCAGCCCCGCGGGAGACAGGGGAACTGGCTACACCTTC; v_gene: TRBV4-1; abundance: -; j_gene: TRBJ1-2; d_gene: TRBD1
CDR3aa: CASARYQGHEQYF; CDR3nt: TGTGCCAGCGCGCGGTACCAGGGTCACGAGCAGTACTTC; v_gene: TRBV11-3; abundance: -; j_gene: TRBJ2-7; d_gene: -
CDR3aa: CASRIGQGAAFNYGYTF; CDR3nt: TGTGCCAGCAGGATCGGCCAGGGGGCTGCCTTTAACTATGGCTACACCTTC; v_gene: TRBV5-4; abundance: -; j_gene: TRBJ1-2; d_gene: TRBD1
CDR3aa: CASSFTGEAGNTIYF; CDR3nt: TGCGCCAGCAGCTTCACAGGGGAAGCTGGAAACACCATATATTTT; v_gene: TRBV5-1; abundance: -; j_gene: TRBJ1-3; d_gene: TRBD1
CDR3aa: CASGLGRGDTEAFF; CDR3nt: TGTGCTAGTGGTTTAGGGAGGGGGGACACTGAAGCTTTCTTT; v_gene: TRBV12-5; abundance: -; j_gene: TRBJ1-1; d_gene: -
CDR3aa: CASSSLGVTEAFF; CDR3nt: TGCGCCAGCAGCTCACTAGGAGTCACTGAAGCTTTCTTT; v_gene: TRBV5-1; abundance: few; j_gene: TRBJ1-1; d_gene: -
CDR3aa: CAGLGTGPVNEQFF; CDR3nt: TGTGCCGGGCTAGGGACAGGGCCGGTCAATGAGCAGTTCTTC; v_gene: TRBV5-8; abundance: -; j_gene: TRBJ2-1; d_gene: TRBD1
CDR3aa: CASAGTGANVLTF; CDR3nt: TGTGCCAGCGCAGGAACTGGGGCCAACGTCCTGACTTTC; v_gene: TRBV2; abundance: -; j_gene: TRBJ2-6; d_gene: -
CDR3aa: CASSTGQLETQYF; CDR3nt: TGTGCCAGCAGTACTGGACAATTAGAGACCCAGTACTTC; v_gene: TRBV2; abundance: -; j_gene: TRBJ2-5; d_gene: -